This T cell receptor beta chain was documented in a study of blood T cell repertoires in COVID-19. In the authors' workflow: Reference gene primer amplification gave nucleated cell count estimates. Profiling relied on immunoSEQ multiplex PCR, and the TCRdb table lists in-frame clones only, not all of them. That table gives V, J and clone size, and the DNA gave D and trimming. This table holds about 420,000 clones, around 90% found once. Trimming removed 6 bases from V and 0 bases from J, with 6 bases in between. The CDR3 is made up of 13 amino acids. The genes are TRBV12-3 or TRBV12-4 and TRBJ2-4; D gene ambiguous. This TCR came from a man in his late teens or twenties with COVID-19, enrolled during active disease. The sample consisted of peripheral blood. The CDR3 sequence: CASRRGAKNIQYF. CDR3 sequence (DNA): TGTGCCAGCAGGAGAGGAGCCAAAAACATTCAGTACTTC.